This entry features one T cell receptor beta chain sequence. The antigen remains unidentified. The germline V gene encodes CDR1 SGHNT and CDR2 YENEEA. This CDR3 region has 11 residues. Trimming cost V 7 bases and J 12 bases, with 16 bases left between them. The sample comes from a study of tumor-infiltrating lymphocytes in primary liver carcinoma. Points from the study as a whole: Tumor-adjacent and tumor-blood pairs displayed less overlap than did pairs of tumor regions.

Researchers drew blood RNA from unsorted whole blood and extracted germline DNA as well. With chronic HBV infection, the patients were also treatment-naive. cDNA specific to TCR beta was made from around 470 ng of total RNA, with a constant-region primer employed for priming. Each TCR beta library was derived from three nested multiplex PCR rounds that employed slightly modified ARM-PCR. Amplification in the first two PCR rounds was performed using TRBV1-TRBV30 forward primers and a C-beta reverse primer for approximately 10 cycles each. Using its own MiXCR run on the multiplex PCR reads, TCRdb lists one record per CDR3 protein. The data show hundreds of thousands of distinct CDR3 sequences, around three fifths seen once.

The sequence was obtained from a woman under 40 with primary liver carcinoma and hepatitis B virus infection. The sequenced sample consisted of peripheral blood. The chain carries TRBV11-3 and TRBJ2-7; D is possibly TRBD1 (6 bases). The CDR3 here is CASNRWTALYF. CDR3 in DNA: TGTGCCAGCAACAGATGGACAGCACTGTACTTC.